This T cell receptor (beta chain) was recorded in a study of T cells in Graves' hyperthyroidism and ophthalmopathy. Patients having uncontrolled infection, another autoimmune disease, pregnancy or lactation were not included. Researchers amplified the TCR beta CDR3 regions from RNA transcripts. When the TCR CDR3 underwent first-round RT-PCR, the HTBI primer set was used. A single record per CDR3 protein comes from TCRdb applying MiXCR to the multiplex PCR reads. The sample yields over 45,000 distinct CDR3 sequences, about half seen once. In this sample, this clonotype turned up many times. Its antigen remains unknown. The CDR3 has 15 amino acids. The ends were cut back, 3 bases at V and 5 bases at J, with 17 bases in the middle. CDR1 is SGHRS and CDR2 is YFSETQ in the germline V gene. Study-wide results and limits: Model predictions of ophthalmopathy came a median approximately 6.8 months before onset. Among thyroid clonotypes expanded above 0.001, most also appeared in blood.

This TCR came from a woman in her forties or fifties with Graves' hyperthyroidism. Sequencing was performed on peripheral blood or thyroid tissue (not recorded which). The gene calls are TRBV5-1 and TRBJ1-2; unclear D gene. This CDR3 reads CASSSNVDGVYGYTF. In DNA, the CDR3 is TGCGCCAGCAGCTCCAACGTGGACGGAGTTTATGGCTACACCTTC. Filled out from reference TRBV5-1 and TRBJ1-2, the complete variable domain reads KAGVTQTPRYLIKTRGQQVTLSCSPISGHRSVSWYQQTPGQGLQFLFEYFSETQRNKGNFPGRFSGRQFSNSRSEMNVSTLELGDSALYLCASSSNVDGVYGYTFGSGTRLTVV.